These T cell receptor beta chains were read from a single sample in a study of T cell responses to AZD1222 COVID-19 vaccine. TCRdb keeps only in-frame clones here, not all; method: immunoSEQ multiplex PCR. The sample shows some 160,000 clones, about nine tenths of them seen only once. The sequencing here drew on peripheral blood, taken on day 0 of AZD1222 vaccination. The receptor source for this set is an adult in good health. The CDR3 runs from the conserved cysteine through the conserved F or W. A D gene is named only where the DNA matches it firmly. Rows give clone size only sometimes, using once, few, many, or a class for an expanded clone.

DNA,CDR3,J,size,D,V
TGTGCCTGGAAGGGAGGTGACGGAAACACCATATATTTT,CAWKGGDGNTIYF,TRBJ1-3,few,-,TRBV30
TGTGCCAGTCTCCCTCGGGGAGTCAACACTGAAGCTTTCTTT,CASLPRGVNTEAFF,TRBJ1-1,once,-,TRBV27
TGTGCCAGCAGCCGAGAATGGACAGGGCCAGGTGTGGAAGCTTTCTTT,CASSREWTGPGVEAFF,TRBJ1-1,-,TRBD1,TRBV4-2
TGTGCCAGCAGCTTAAGGGGGACTAGCGGGAGTATAACCGGGGAGCTGTTTTTT,CASSLRGTSGSITGELFF,TRBJ2-2,-,TRBD2,TRBV7-3
TGTGCCAGCAGCCGAAGCAAGCCCCCGGAGGTACTGTTTTTT,CASSRSKPPEVLFF,TRBJ1-4,-,-,TRBV7-8
TGTGCCAGCAGTTACCAACCCACTAGCGGGGGCGATTACAATGAGCAGTTCTTC,CASSYQPTSGGDYNEQFF,TRBJ2-1,-,TRBD2,TRBV7-3
TGCGCCAGCAGCCTAAGAGGGAGGCAGGCCCCCATGAACACTGAAGCTTTCTTT,CASSLRGRQAPMNTEAFF,TRBJ1-1,-,-,TRBV4-1
TGTGCCAGCAGCTTAATAGTGGACGGGGAGCTGTTTTTT,CASSLIVDGELFF,TRBJ2-2,once,-,TRBV7-3
TGTGCCAGCAGCCCAACGTGGGAGACCCAGTACTTC,CASSPTWETQYF,TRBJ2-5,-,-,TRBV3-1/TRBV3-2
TGTGCCAGCTCACCTCAGGACAGCTTCTCTGGAAACACCATATATTTT,CASSPQDSFSGNTIYF,TRBJ1-3,-,-,TRBV18
TGTGCCAGCAGCTTAGGACAAAACTACGAGCAGTACTTC,CASSLGQNYEQYF,TRBJ2-7,-,-,TRBV11-3
TGTGCCACCAGCAGAGATCGGGGGTCCGGGCAGCCCCAGCATTTT,CATSRDRGSGQPQHF,TRBJ1-5,-,-,TRBV15
TGCGCCAGCAGCCTCCTGGGGGCAGGGACGAACACCGGGGAGCTGTTTTTT,CASSLLGAGTNTGELFF,TRBJ2-2,-,-,TRBV4-3
TGTGCCAGCAGCGTAGCTCCCTGGAGGGACCCCTACGAGCAGTACTTC,CASSVAPWRDPYEQYF,TRBJ2-7,-,-,TRBV9
TGTGCCAGCTCACCACAACGGTACAATGAGCAGTTCTTC,CASSPQRYNEQFF,TRBJ2-1,-,-,TRBV18
TGCGCCAGCAGCCCTACAGAGGATAGTGGCTACACCTTC,CASSPTEDSGYTF,TRBJ1-2,many,-,TRBV5-1
TGTGCCAGTAGCACCCGGTATGGGATCTACGAGCAGTACTTC,CASSTRYGIYEQYF,TRBJ2-7,-,-,TRBV19
TGTGCCAGCAGTGTTTCAGGCTCCTCTGGAAACACCATATATTTT,CASSVSGSSGNTIYF,TRBJ1-3,few,-,TRBV2
TGTGCCAGCAGTCCCCTCAAGGGGGCCTCATCAGGGAGGTCCTACGAGCAGTACTTC,CASSPLKGASSGRSYEQYF,TRBJ2-7,-,-,TRBV27
TGTGCCAGCAGCCTTATGACAGGCTCCTACGAGCAGTACTTC,CASSLMTGSYEQYF,TRBJ2-7,-,-,TRBV3-1/TRBV3-2
TGTGCCAGCAGCACCAGGAGGAGTAGGTACGAGCAGTACTTC,CASSTRRSRYEQYF,TRBJ2-7,-,-,TRBV28
TGTGCCAGCAGTTTGTCGGGACAGGGGAGCAATCAGCCCCAGCATTTT,CASSLSGQGSNQPQHF,TRBJ1-5,-,TRBD1,TRBV28
TGTGCCAGTAATCTAGCGGGGGCCTCCACAGATACGCAGTATTTT,CASNLAGASTDTQYF,TRBJ2-3,-,TRBD2,TRBV19
TGTGCCAGCAGTTTGGCCGGGACAAGTTACAATGAGCAGTTCTTC,CASSLAGTSYNEQFF,TRBJ2-1,-,-,TRBV28
TGTGCCAGCAGTTTGGTGACAGGGAATTCACCCCTCCACTTT,CASSLVTGNSPLHF,TRBJ1-6,-,TRBD1,TRBV28
TGTGCCAGCAGCTTTTTTCGGGATAGAGGCAATCAGCCCCAGCATTTT,CASSFFRDRGNQPQHF,TRBJ1-5,-,-,TRBV5-8
TGTGCCAGCAGTTACTCAGGTTCGGGGGGGGCTTTCTTT,CASSYSGSGGAFF,TRBJ1-1,once,-,TRBV6-6
TGTGCCAGCAGTTTGACAGATACGCAGTATTTT,CASSLTDTQYF,TRBJ2-3,-,-,TRBV28
TGTGCCAGCAGCTTACAACAGGGGGGAAACACCATATATTTT,CASSLQQGGNTIYF,TRBJ1-3,-,TRBD1,TRBV7-9
TGTGCCAGTAGTACCGGACAGGGACAAGAGACCCAGTACTTC,CASSTGQGQETQYF,TRBJ2-5,-,TRBD1,TRBV19
TGTGCCTGGGGGGACGGCCACGGCTCCTACGAGCAGTACTTC,CAWGDGHGSYEQYF,TRBJ2-7,-,-,TRBV30
TGTGCCAGCAGCTTTACGGGACAAGGGGGAAACTATGGCTACACCTTC,CASSFTGQGGNYGYTF,TRBJ1-2,-,-,TRBV5-6
TGTGCCAGCAGCCAAGACGGAGGATATGGCTACACCTTC,CASSQDGGYGYTF,TRBJ1-2,-,-,TRBV3-1/TRBV3-2
TGTGCCAGCAGTTTATTAGGGGACACTGAAGCTTTCTTT,CASSLLGDTEAFF,TRBJ1-1,few,-,TRBV28
TGTGCCAGCAGTGAAGGACCAGTTTCGGGTGGCTACACCTTC,CASSEGPVSGGYTF,TRBJ1-2,-,-,TRBV6-1
TGTGCCATCAGTGAGCGGCAGGGGAACACTGAAGCTTTCTTT,CAISERQGNTEAFF,TRBJ1-1,once,-,TRBV10-3
TGCGCCAGCAGCCTCGGAAGCGGGGAGAACACCGGGGAGCTGTTTTTT,CASSLGSGENTGELFF,TRBJ2-2,-,TRBD2,TRBV4-3
TGTGCCAGTAATGATCCGGGGGCTCAGCCCCAGCATTTT,CASNDPGAQPQHF,TRBJ1-5,-,-,TRBV19
TGTGCCAGTAGTACCGGGACAATGAACACCGGGGAGCTGTTTTTT,CASSTGTMNTGELFF,TRBJ2-2,-,-,TRBV19